This is a list of T cell receptor beta chains from one sample in a study of blood T cell repertoires in COVID-19. Clones were read by immunoSEQ multiplex PCR, and TCRdb kept only the in-frame ones, dropping some. The sample contains tens of thousands of clones, more than 70% of which appear only once. The sequenced material came from peripheral blood. These receptors were collected from a woman older than 75 with acute or convalescent COVID-19. The CDR3 runs from the conserved cysteine through the conserved F or W. D genes are given only for firm matches. The size entry is marked missing in some rows and otherwise reads once, few, many or a size class.

V: TRBV18; J: TRBJ2-6; size: .; D: .; length: 17; DNA: TGTGCCAGCTCACCACAATCCTCCTCCTCTGGGGCCAACGTCCTGACTTTC; CDR3: CASSPQSSSSGANVLTF
V: TRBV3-1/TRBV3-2; J: TRBJ1-1; size: .; D: .; length: 12; DNA: TGTGCCAGCAGCCAAGTCGAGAGTGAAGCTTTCTTT; CDR3: CASSQVESEAFF
V: TRBV7-9; J: TRBJ2-1; size: .; D: TRBD2; length: 14; DNA: TGTGCCAGCAGCTCTCAGCGGGGGGGCCATGAGCAGTTCTTC; CDR3: CASSSQRGGHEQFF
V: TRBV29-1; J: TRBJ2-3; size: .; D: TRBD2; length: 17; DNA: TGCAGCGTTAAGGGGACGGGGACTAGCGGCGCCACAGATACGCAGTATTTT; CDR3: CSVKGTGTSGATDTQYF
V: TRBV5-1; J: TRBJ1-1; size: .; D: TRBD1; length: 16; DNA: TGCGCCAGCAGCTTGGGGTCGACAGGGTCTGGCACTGAAGCTTTCTTT; CDR3: CASSLGSTGSGTEAFF
V: TRBV11-3; J: TRBJ2-7; size: few; D: .; length: 14; DNA: TGTGCCAGCAGCCCGGGAAACCGGGCGGGCGAGCAGTACTTC; CDR3: CASSPGNRAGEQYF
V: TRBV5-1; J: TRBJ1-1; size: .; D: .; length: 14; DNA: TGCGCCAGCAGCTCGACAGTTATGAACACTGAAGCTTTCTTT; CDR3: CASSSTVMNTEAFF
V: TRBV15; J: TRBJ2-5; size: once; D: TRBD1; length: 15; DNA: TGTGCCACCAGCAGACAAGGACAGGGGCGAGAGACCCAGTACTTC; CDR3: CATSRQGQGRETQYF
V: TRBV7-9; J: TRBJ2-2; size: .; D: TRBD2; length: 16; DNA: TGTGCCAGCAGCTCTTCGCGGGGGGCTTACACCGGGGAGCTGTTTTTT; CDR3: CASSSSRGAYTGELFF
V: TRBV5-1; J: TRBJ2-3; size: .; D: TRBD2; length: 14; DNA: TGCGCCAGCAGCTCTAGCGGGGGGGCGGATACGCAGTATTTT; CDR3: CASSSSGGADTQYF
V: TRBV10-3; J: TRBJ2-1; size: .; D: TRBD2; length: 15; DNA: TGTGCCATCAGTGATTATAGCGGGGGGGCGTGGGAGCAGTTCTTC; CDR3: CAISDYSGGAWEQFF
V: TRBV4-1; J: TRBJ1-4; size: .; D: .; length: 17; DNA: TGCGCCAGCAGCCAGCAAACTTGGTCGGGGGGGGATGAAAAACTGTTTTTT; CDR3: CASSQQTWSGGDEKLFF
V: TRBV5-1; J: TRBJ2-3; size: .; D: .; length: 16; DNA: TGCGCCAGCAGCTTGGAGGGGGCGGGGACGACAGATACGCAGTATTTT; CDR3: CASSLEGAGTTDTQYF
V: TRBV2; J: TRBJ1-5; size: .; D: TRBD1; length: 13; DNA: TGTGCCAGCCGACAGGGGCCGAGGCAGCCCCAGCATTTT; CDR3: CASRQGPRQPQHF
V: TRBV5-5; J: TRBJ1-4; size: .; D: .; length: 14; DNA: TGTGCCAGCAGCAGGACACGGACTAATGAAAAACTGTTTTTT; CDR3: CASSRTRTNEKLFF
V: TRBV5-1; J: TRBJ2-3; size: .; D: TRBD2; length: 18; DNA: TGCGCCAGCAGCTTAGTAGGGACTAGCGGGGGGGCCGGAGATACGCAGTATTTT; CDR3: CASSLVGTSGGAGDTQYF
V: TRBV5-5; J: TRBJ2-2; size: few; D: .; length: 16; DNA: TGTGCCAGCAGCTTGGTTTGGTCTTCGAGGACCGGGGAGCTGTTTTTT; CDR3: CASSLVWSSRTGELFF
V: TRBV9; J: TRBJ2-4; size: .; D: TRBD2; length: 17; DNA: TGTGCCAGCAGCCAAACGACTAGCGGGGGAAACAAAAACATTCAGTACTTC; CDR3: CASSQTTSGGNKNIQYF
V: TRBV2; J: TRBJ2-7; size: .; D: TRBD2; length: 15; DNA: TGTGCCAGCAGCGTGGGGACTAGCGGACGGTACGAGCAGTACTTC; CDR3: CASSVGTSGRYEQYF
V: TRBV5-1; J: TRBJ1-1; size: .; D: TRBD1; length: 18; DNA: TGCGCCAGCAGCCCGACCGGGACAGGGGGCGCGGTGGGCACTGAAGCTTTCTTT; CDR3: CASSPTGTGGAVGTEAFF
V: TRBV6-6; J: TRBJ1-2; size: .; D: TRBD1; length: 14; DNA: TGTGCCAGCAACCCCGGACAGGGTGGCTATGGCTACACCTTC; CDR3: CASNPGQGGYGYTF
V: TRBV2; J: TRBJ1-6; size: .; D: .; length: 14; DNA: TGTGCCAGCACCTCACGGGGGGGCGGTTCACCCCTCCACTTT; CDR3: CASTSRGGGSPLHF
V: TRBV29-1; J: TRBJ1-5; size: .; D: TRBD1; length: 12; DNA: TGCAGCGTCGGACAGGGGAATCAGCCCCAGCATTTT; CDR3: CSVGQGNQPQHF
V: TRBV19; J: TRBJ1-6; size: .; D: .; length: 14; DNA: TGTGCCAGTAGTGAAACAGGGAATCCCTCACCCCTCCACTTT; CDR3: CASSETGNPSPLHF
V: TRBV29-1; J: TRBJ2-1; size: .; D: .; length: 12; DNA: TGCAGCGTTGAAGAAGTGCTATATGAGCAGTTCTTC; CDR3: CSVEEVLYEQFF
V: TRBV3-1/TRBV3-2; J: TRBJ1-5; size: .; D: TRBD1; length: 14; DNA: TGTGCCAGCAGCTCGCAGGGGGTACGCCAGCCCCAGCATTTT; CDR3: CASSSQGVRQPQHF
V: TRBV29-1; J: TRBJ2-3; size: .; D: .; length: 12; DNA: TGCAGCGTTGAGGCTTCCACAGATACGCAGTATTTT; CDR3: CSVEASTDTQYF
V: TRBV6-5; J: TRBJ1-5; size: .; D: .; length: 15; DNA: TGTGCCAGCAGTCGGGACTGGAACACCAATCAGCCCCAGCATTTT; CDR3: CASSRDWNTNQPQHF
V: TRBV5-8; J: TRBJ1-5; size: .; D: .; length: 15; DNA: TGTGCCAGCAGCTTTGGAGGGCGGTCAGTTCAGCCCCAGCATTTT; CDR3: CASSFGGRSVQPQHF
V: TRBV6-5; J: TRBJ1-1; size: .; D: .; length: 15; DNA: TGTGCCAGCAACAAAGGGGGGGCGCGGTATACTGAAGCTTTCTTT; CDR3: CASNKGGARYTEAFF
V: TRBV5-5; J: TRBJ1-5; size: .; D: TRBD1; length: 14; DNA: TGTGCCAGCAGCTTGGGGACAGGTAATACGCCCCAGCATTTT; CDR3: CASSLGTGNTPQHF
V: TRBV10-3; J: TRBJ2-7; size: .; D: .; length: 13; DNA: TGTGCCATCAGCGCCGGGTCGACCTACGAGCAGTACTTC; CDR3: CAISAGSTYEQYF
V: TRBV5-1; J: TRBJ2-3; size: .; D: .; length: 14; DNA: TGCGCCAGCAGCTTTGCTGTGGCCCCAGATACGCAGTATTTT; CDR3: CASSFAVAPDTQYF
V: TRBV5-5; J: TRBJ2-1; size: .; D: TRBD2; length: 16; DNA: TGTGCCAGCAGCTCCCTAGCGGGGGGTTACTACAATGAGCAGTTCTTC; CDR3: CASSSLAGGYYNEQFF
V: TRBV19; J: TRBJ2-7; size: .; D: .; length: 14; DNA: TGTGCCAGTAGCCAACAGGGGGGGTTACACGAGCAGTACTTC; CDR3: CASSQQGGLHEQYF
V: TRBV11-2; J: TRBJ2-7; size: .; D: TRBD2; length: 16; DNA: TGTGCCAGCAGCTTATTGGGAGGCGGGGGGAACTACGAGCAGTACTTC; CDR3: CASSLLGGGGNYEQYF
V: TRBV30; J: TRBJ1-1; size: .; D: .; length: 12; DNA: TGTGCCTCCACGGAGGGGAACACTGAAGCTTTCTTT; CDR3: CASTEGNTEAFF
V: TRBV27; J: TRBJ2-1; size: once; D: TRBD2; length: 14; DNA: TGTGCCAGCAGTTTACTAGCGGGGAGCAATGAGCAGTTCTTC; CDR3: CASSLLAGSNEQFF
V: TRBV30; J: TRBJ1-3; size: .; D: TRBD1; length: 14; DNA: TGTGCCTGGAGTCCCACAGGGGTGTTGGACACCATATATTTT; CDR3: CAWSPTGVLDTIYF
V: TRBV5-1; J: TRBJ2-3; size: .; D: .; length: 12; DNA: TGCGCCAGCAGCTTGGCCGCGGATACGCAGTATTTT; CDR3: CASSLAADTQYF
V: TRBV19; J: TRBJ1-1; size: .; D: TRBD1; length: 17; DNA: TGTGCCAGTAGTAGTCGACAGGGGCTATACATGAACACTGAAGCTTTCTTT; CDR3: CASSSRQGLYMNTEAFF
V: TRBV3-1/TRBV3-2; J: TRBJ2-3; size: once; D: .; length: 15; DNA: TGTGCCAGCAGCGCTCGAGGGGCACAGGGAGATACGCAGTATTTT; CDR3: CASSARGAQGDTQYF
V: TRBV19; J: TRBJ1-5; size: .; D: .; length: 12; DNA: TGTGCCACCGGGGGAGGGGGGGAGCCCCAGCATTTT; CDR3: CATGGGGEPQHF
V: TRBV7-2; J: TRBJ2-3; size: .; D: .; length: 14; DNA: TGTGCCAGCAGCTCGATAGGAGCGGCAGATACGCAGTATTTT; CDR3: CASSSIGAADTQYF
V: TRBV2; J: TRBJ1-4; size: .; D: .; length: 11; DNA: TGTGCCAGCAGCAGAAATGAAAAACTGTTTTTT; CDR3: CASSRNEKLFF
V: TRBV3-1/TRBV3-2; J: TRBJ2-3; size: .; D: .; length: 13; DNA: TGTGCCAGCAGCCAATTCGAGTCAGATACGCAGTATTTT; CDR3: CASSQFESDTQYF
V: TRBV6-5; J: TRBJ2-2; size: .; D: .; length: 15; DNA: TGTGCCAGCACCCGTACACCCAGGGGCGCCGGGGAGCTGTTTTTT; CDR3: CASTRTPRGAGELFF
V: TRBV19; J: TRBJ2-1; size: .; D: TRBD2; length: 16; DNA: TGTGCCAGTAGTATGAATCCAGCGGGGGGTAACAATGAGCAGTTCTTC; CDR3: CASSMNPAGGNNEQFF
V: TRBV5-4; J: TRBJ1-5; size: .; D: .; length: 13; DNA: TGTGCCAGCAGCTTCAGGTCAGGGAAACCCCAGCATTTT; CDR3: CASSFRSGKPQHF
V: TRBV5-4; J: TRBJ2-5; size: .; D: TRBD1; length: 13; DNA: TGTGCCAGCAGCCGGGACAGGGAAGAGACCCAGTACTTC; CDR3: CASSRDREETQYF
V: TRBV6-5; J: TRBJ1-1; size: .; D: .; length: 14; DNA: TGTGCCAGCAATCAGGGTAATAGTTACACTGAAGCTTTCTTT; CDR3: CASNQGNSYTEAFF
V: TRBV3-1/TRBV3-2; J: TRBJ2-1; size: .; D: TRBD2; length: 16; DNA: TGTGCCAGCAGCGCCACTAGCGGGGGGGCCTTTGGTGAGCAGTTCTTC; CDR3: CASSATSGGAFGEQFF
V: TRBV7-9; J: TRBJ2-3; size: .; D: TRBD2; length: 17; DNA: TGTGCCAGCAGCTTGGGGACTAGCGGACCTAGCACAGATACGCAGTATTTT; CDR3: CASSLGTSGPSTDTQYF